This T cell receptor beta chain was profiled in a study of vaccination effects on CD4 cells after COVID-19. Study-wide points: Spike-reactive clones in convalescents after vaccination were chiefly newly vaccine-induced.

A note on this clone: Antigen specificity is unknown.

Here immunoSEQ multiplex PCR was the method, and the copy in TCRdb shows in-frame clones only, minus some. The sample lists about 46,000 clones; approximately 81% were seen once. Germline V lookup: CDR1 SGHDN, CDR2 FVKESK. The ends were cut back, 0 bases at V and 13 bases at J, with 15 bases in the middle. CDR3 size: 14 residues. Isolation of CD4+ T cells took place after approximately ten days of culture. On both days 3 and 7, half of the culture medium was replaced with IL-2 medium. Sample: CD4+ T cells from PBMCs cultured without peptide, taken before COVID-19 vaccination. This rearrangement joins TRBV14 to TRBJ1-4; D uncertain. This receptor was identified in a human donor who had a prior SARS-CoV-2 infection. The CDR3 is CASSQDLSPRALFF. The DNA of the CDR3 is TGTGCCAGCAGCCAAGATTTAAGTCCGCGCGCACTGTTTTTT.